This TCR beta chain was observed in a study of CD8+CD57+ T cells in acquired aplastic anemia. Across the study: Sorted CD4+ and CD8+ cells yielded DNA averaging around 3.2 ug.

Genomic DNA was employed as the template in profiling TCR beta VDJ and CDR3. TCRdb passed the reads through MiXCR, listing each CDR3 protein once. The sample records approximately 81,000 distinct CDR3 sequences, 40% to 55% being singletons. Notes on this clonotype: Antigen specificity is unknown.

Notes on the study in general: Common to patients and controls were twenty-nine CD8+ CDR3 sequences. Controls and patients did not differ significantly in CD8+ Simpson's diversity.

Germline V gene sequence: CDR1 SEHNR, CDR2 FQNEAQ (reference sequence). Trimming removed 5 bases from V and 5 bases from J, with 15 bases in between. This CDR3 region has 14 residues. The chain uses TRBV7-9 and TRBJ2-5, with D tentatively TRBD2 (6 bases). The sample comprised sorted CD4+, CD8+, or CD8+CD57+ T cells (not recorded which) from PBMCs. The receptor was derived from a human donor in good health, serving as a control. The CDR3 nucleotides read TGTGCCAGCAGCCCAACATCGCGGGGTGAGACCCAGTACTTC. Amino acids: CASSPTSRGETQYF.